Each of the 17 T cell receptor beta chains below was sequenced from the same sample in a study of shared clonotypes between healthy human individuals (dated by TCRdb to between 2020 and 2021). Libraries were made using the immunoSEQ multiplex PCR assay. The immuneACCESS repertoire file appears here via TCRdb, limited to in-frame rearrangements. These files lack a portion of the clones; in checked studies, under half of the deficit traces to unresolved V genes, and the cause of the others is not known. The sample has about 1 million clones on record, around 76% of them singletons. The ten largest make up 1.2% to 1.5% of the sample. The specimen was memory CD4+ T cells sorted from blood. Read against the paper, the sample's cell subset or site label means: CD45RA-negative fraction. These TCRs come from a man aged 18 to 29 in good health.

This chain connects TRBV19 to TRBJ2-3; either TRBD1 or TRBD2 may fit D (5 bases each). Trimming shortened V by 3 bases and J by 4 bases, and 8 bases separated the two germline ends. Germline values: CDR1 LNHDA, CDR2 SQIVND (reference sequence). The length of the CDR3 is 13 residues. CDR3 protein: CASSIRDPDTQYF. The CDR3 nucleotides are TGTGCCAGTAGTATTCGGGACCCAGATACGCAGTATTTT.

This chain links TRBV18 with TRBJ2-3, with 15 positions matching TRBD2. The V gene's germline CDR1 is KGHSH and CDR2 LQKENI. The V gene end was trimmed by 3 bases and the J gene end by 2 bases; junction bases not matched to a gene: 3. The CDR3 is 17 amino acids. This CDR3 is CASSPGTSGGTTDTQYF. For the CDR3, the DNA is TGTGCCAGCTCACCCGGGACTAGCGGGGGGACCACAGATACGCAGTATTTT. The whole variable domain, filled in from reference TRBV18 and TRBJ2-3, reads NAGVMQNPRHLVRRRGQEARLRCSPMKGHSHVYWYRQLPEEGLKFMVYLQKENIIDESGMPKERFSAEFPKEGPSILRIQQVVRGDSAAYFCASSPGTSGGTTDTQYFGPGTRLTVL.

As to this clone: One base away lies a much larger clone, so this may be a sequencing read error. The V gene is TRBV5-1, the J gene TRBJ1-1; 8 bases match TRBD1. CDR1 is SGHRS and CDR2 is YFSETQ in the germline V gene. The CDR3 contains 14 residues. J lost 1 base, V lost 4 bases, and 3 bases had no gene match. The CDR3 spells CASSTGTGNTEAFF. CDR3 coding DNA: TGCGCCAGCAGCACCGGGACAGGGAACACTGAAGCTTTCTTT.

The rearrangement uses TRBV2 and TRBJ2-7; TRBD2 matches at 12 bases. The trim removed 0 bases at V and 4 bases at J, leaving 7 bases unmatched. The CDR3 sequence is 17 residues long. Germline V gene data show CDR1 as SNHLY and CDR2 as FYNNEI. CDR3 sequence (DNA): TGTGCCAGCAGTGAAGCGGGAGGGACTAGCGGGTGGTACGAGCAGTACTTC. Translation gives CASSEAGGTSGWYEQYF.

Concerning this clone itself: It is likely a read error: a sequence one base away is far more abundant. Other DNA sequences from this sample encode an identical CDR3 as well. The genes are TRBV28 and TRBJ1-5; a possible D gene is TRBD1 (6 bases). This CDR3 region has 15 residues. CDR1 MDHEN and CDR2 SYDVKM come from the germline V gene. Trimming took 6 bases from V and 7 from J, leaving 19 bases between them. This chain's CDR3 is CASRAGEGARQPQHF. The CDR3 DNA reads TGTGCCAGCAGGGCAGGGGAAGGAGCGAGACAGCCCCAGCATTTT.

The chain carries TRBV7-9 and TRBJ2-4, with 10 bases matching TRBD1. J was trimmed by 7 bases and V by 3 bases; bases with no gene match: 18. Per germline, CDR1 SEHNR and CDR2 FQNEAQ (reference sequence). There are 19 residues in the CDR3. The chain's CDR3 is CASSFPGQGRGAVENIQYF. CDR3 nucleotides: TGTGCCAGCAGCTTCCCGGGACAGGGGCGAGGCGCCGTTGAGAACATTCAGTACTTC.

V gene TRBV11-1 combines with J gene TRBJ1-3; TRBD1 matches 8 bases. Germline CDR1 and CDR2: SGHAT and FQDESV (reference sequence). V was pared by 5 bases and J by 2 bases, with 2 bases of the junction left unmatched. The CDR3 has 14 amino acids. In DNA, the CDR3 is TGTGCCAGCAGCCCGACAGGGGCTGGAAACACCATATATTTT. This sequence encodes CASSPTGAGNTIYF.

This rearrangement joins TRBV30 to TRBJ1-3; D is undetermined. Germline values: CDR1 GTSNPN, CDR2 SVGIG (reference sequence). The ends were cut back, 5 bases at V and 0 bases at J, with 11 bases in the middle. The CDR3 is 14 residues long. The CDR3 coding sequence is TGTGCCTGGGGCCCCGCCAGCTCTGGAAACACCATATATTTT. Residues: CAWGPASSGNTIYF.

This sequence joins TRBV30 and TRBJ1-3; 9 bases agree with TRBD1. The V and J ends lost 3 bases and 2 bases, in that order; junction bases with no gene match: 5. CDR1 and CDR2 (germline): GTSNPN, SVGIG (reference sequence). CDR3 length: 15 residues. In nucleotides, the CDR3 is TGTGCCTGGAGCGGGGACAGGGTCACTGGAAACACCATATATTTT. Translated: CAWSGDRVTGNTIYF.

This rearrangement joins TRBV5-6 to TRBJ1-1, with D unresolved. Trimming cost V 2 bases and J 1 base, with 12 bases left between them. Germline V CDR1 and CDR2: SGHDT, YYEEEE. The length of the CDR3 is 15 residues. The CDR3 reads CASSFNSGKNTEAFF. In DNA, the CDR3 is TGTGCCAGCAGCTTCAACTCCGGGAAGAACACTGAAGCTTTCTTT.

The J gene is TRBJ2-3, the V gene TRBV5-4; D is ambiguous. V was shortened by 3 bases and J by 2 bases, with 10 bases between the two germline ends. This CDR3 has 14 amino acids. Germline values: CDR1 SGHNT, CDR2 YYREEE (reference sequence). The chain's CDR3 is CASSSRRDTDTQYF. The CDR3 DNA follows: TGTGCCAGCAGCTCGAGGCGTGACACAGATACGCAGTATTTT.

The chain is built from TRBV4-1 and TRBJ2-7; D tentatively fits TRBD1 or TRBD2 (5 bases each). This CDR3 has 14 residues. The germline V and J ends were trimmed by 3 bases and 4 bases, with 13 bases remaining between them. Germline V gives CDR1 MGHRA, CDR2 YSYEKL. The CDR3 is CASSQRGVRYEQYF. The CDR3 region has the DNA TGCGCCAGCAGCCAGAGGGGCGTTAGATACGAGCAGTACTTC.

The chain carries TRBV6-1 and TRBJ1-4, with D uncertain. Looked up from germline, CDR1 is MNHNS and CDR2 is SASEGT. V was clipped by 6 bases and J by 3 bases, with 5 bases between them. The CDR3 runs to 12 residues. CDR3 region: CASRQANEKLFF. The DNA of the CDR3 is TGTGCCAGCAGGCAGGCTAATGAAAAACTGTTTTTT.

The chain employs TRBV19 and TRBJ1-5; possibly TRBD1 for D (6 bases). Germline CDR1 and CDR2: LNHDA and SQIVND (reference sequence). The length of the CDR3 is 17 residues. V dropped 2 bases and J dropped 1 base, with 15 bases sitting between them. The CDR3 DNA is TGTGCCAGTAGTATAAGTAGGGGGGGTATAAGCAATCAGCCCCAGCATTTT. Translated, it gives CASSISRGGISNQPQHF.

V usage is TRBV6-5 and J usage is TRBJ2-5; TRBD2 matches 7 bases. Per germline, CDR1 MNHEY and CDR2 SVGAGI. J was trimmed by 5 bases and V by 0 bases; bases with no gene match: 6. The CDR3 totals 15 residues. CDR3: CASSYSGRERETQYF. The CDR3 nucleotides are TGTGCCAGCAGTTACTCAGGGAGGGAGCGTGAGACCCAGTACTTC.

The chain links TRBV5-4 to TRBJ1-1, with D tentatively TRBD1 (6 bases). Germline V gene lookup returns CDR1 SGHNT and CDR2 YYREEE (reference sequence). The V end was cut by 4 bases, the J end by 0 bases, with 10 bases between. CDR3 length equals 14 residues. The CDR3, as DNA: TGTGCCAGCAGCGGTACAGGGTTGAACACTGAAGCTTTCTTT. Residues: CASSGTGLNTEAFF.

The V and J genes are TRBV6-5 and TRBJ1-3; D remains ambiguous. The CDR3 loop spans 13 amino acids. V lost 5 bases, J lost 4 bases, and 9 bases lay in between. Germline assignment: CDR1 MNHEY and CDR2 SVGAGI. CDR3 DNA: TGTGCCAGCAGTAGGACGGTCGGAAACACCATATATTTT. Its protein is CASSRTVGNTIYF.